This T cell receptor (beta chain) was recovered during a study of blood T cell repertoires in COVID-19. The V segment lost 2 bases and the J segment 5 bases; nucleotides outside the gene matches: 11. The CDR3 contains 16 residues. Germline-derived CDR1 and CDR2 are MNHEY and SVGAGI. Seattle cases were enrolled at active infection and followed longitudinally. Profiling relied on immunoSEQ multiplex PCR, and the TCRdb table lists in-frame clones only, not all of them. This table has 400,000 to 450,000 clones, 89% appearing once. This chain joins TRBV6-5 and TRBJ1-1; 7 bases agree with TRBD1. Sequenced input: peripheral blood. This TCR was sampled from a woman aged 40 to 50 with COVID-19, enrolled during active disease. The CDR3 nucleotides read TGTGCCAGCAGTTACATCGGCAGGGGGGATCCGACTGAAGCTTTCTTT. Translation: CASSYIGRGDPTEAFF.